This T cell receptor beta chain was identified during a study of cytomegalovirus exposure and HLA in healthy donors. Whole-study context: Ancestry clustering placed around four fifths of over 300 genotyped donors in the Caucasian-associated cluster.

Of note for this clone: Its specificity is not known.

PCR was performed using 60 Vbeta and 13 Jbeta primers. Produced via immunoSEQ multiplex PCR; TCRdb's table is partial and in-frame only. Found here are 140,000 or so clones, approximately 67% of them singletons; the top ten hold 6.5%. Study-wide results and limits: In an earlier analysis, about 87% or about 30%: the productive usage of most TCR beta V segments.

The CDR3 extends over 17 amino acids. Germline values: CDR1 SGDLS, CDR2 YYNGEE. V lost 0 bases to trimming and J lost 0 bases, with 10 bases between them. The rearrangement joins TRBV9 to TRBJ2-6, with a weak D call TRBD1 (5 bases). This sequence was found in a woman aged 55-69 years in good health and CMV-seronegative. The sample comprised PBMCs. In DNA form, the CDR3 reads TGTGCCAGCAGCGTAGGGCAGGGATCCTCTGGGGCCAACGTCCTGACTTTC. Its translation: CASSVGQGSSGANVLTF.